Shown below are 15 T cell receptor beta chains from a single sample sequenced in a study of blood T cell repertoires in COVID-19. Measured with immunoSEQ multiplex PCR; TCRdb has only the in-frame clones, and not every one. The sample consists of hundreds of thousands of clones, about 86% of them appearing once. Sequencing input: peripheral blood. The source is a man at least 80 years old with acute or convalescent COVID-19.

The J gene is TRBJ1-1, the V gene TRBV2; no definite D call. There are 16 residues in the CDR3. V was pared by 8 bases and J by 2 bases, with 21 bases between. The germline CDR1 and CDR2 sequences are SNHLY and FYNNEI. CDR3 protein: CASPTGIGVTNTEAFF. The DNA for the CDR3 is TGTGCCAGCCCAACTGGCATCGGGGTAACAAACACTGAAGCTTTCTTT.

A note on this clone: The junction does not match germline at one end; this may be a read error. The sample carries other DNA sequences with the same CDR3. The chain has TRBV3-1 (or the pseudogene TRBV3-2) and TRBJ1-1; D unresolved. The CDR3 length is 15 residues. CDR1 and CDR2 from the germline V gene are LGHDT and YNNKEL (reference sequence). CDR3: CASSSGQLMNTEAFF. The CDR3 DNA sequence: TGTGCCAGCAGCAGCGGGCAGCTTATGAACACCGAAGCTTTCTTT.

The chain recombines TRBV6-2 or TRBV6-3 with TRBJ2-2; 8 bases match TRBD1. Germline V gene sequence: CDR1 MNHEY, CDR2 SVGEGT. The CDR3 extends over 17 amino acids. The V segment lost 2 bases and the J segment 7 bases; nucleotides outside the gene matches: 12. The CDR3 loop reads CASSYGSGGSRGGELFF. The CDR3 bases are TGTGCCAGCAGTTACGGATCAGGGGGCTCCCGGGGCGGGGAGCTGTTTTTT.

The chain links TRBV7-9 to TRBJ2-1; the D gene is possibly TRBD1 (6 bases). The germline CDR1 and CDR2 sequences are SEHNR and FQNEAQ (reference sequence). The CDR3 has 13 residues. V lost 3 bases, J lost 6 bases, and 9 bases lay in between. In DNA form, the CDR3 reads TGTGCCAGCAGCTTCGACAGGAGCAATGAGCAGTTCTTC. It yields the protein CASSFDRSNEQFF.

V usage is TRBV5-1 and J usage is TRBJ1-2; a possible D gene is TRBD1 (6 bases). Germline values: CDR1 SGHRS, CDR2 YFSETQ. V was trimmed by 4 bases and J by 2 bases, leaving 6 bases between them. The CDR3 has 12 residues. As DNA, the CDR3 is TGCGCCAGCAGCCAGGGGAACTATGGCTACACCTTC. The encoded protein is CASSQGNYGYTF.

This chain connects TRBV3-1 (or the pseudogene TRBV3-2) to TRBJ1-2; the D is unclear. CDR1 LGHDT and CDR2 YNNKEL come from the germline V gene (reference sequence). The V end lost 1 base, the J end lost 0 bases, and 12 bases lay between the germline ends. CDR3 length equals 16 residues. The CDR3 here is CASSQGLTLANYGYTF. For the CDR3, the DNA is TGTGCCAGCAGCCAAGGTTTAACTCTTGCTAACTATGGCTACACCTTC.

V is TRBV2 and J is TRBJ2-7, with 7 bases fitting TRBD1. The germline V gene encodes CDR1 SNHLY and CDR2 FYNNEI. The CDR3 loop spans 15 amino acids. Trimming removed 5 bases from V and 1 base from J; junction bases left unmatched: 8. The CDR3 sequence is CASSFQGDRSYEQYF. In nucleotides, the CDR3 is TGTGCCAGCAGTTTTCAGGGGGATAGATCCTACGAGCAGTACTTC. The variable domain in full, with the rest retrieved from reference TRBV2 and TRBJ2-7, is EPEVTQTPSHQVTQMGQEVILRCVPISNHLYFYWYRQILGQKVEFLVSFYNNEISEKSEIFDDQFSVERPDGSNFTLKIRSTKLEDSAMYFCASSFQGDRSYEQYFGPGTRLTVT.

The chain joins TRBV29-1 to TRBJ1-2; D not certain. The CDR3 is 13 residues long. In germline, CDR1 is SQVTM, CDR2 ANQGSEA. V lost 3 bases to trimming and J lost 4 bases, with 12 bases between them. CDR3 bases: TGCAGCGTTGACACCGCCGGAGGCTATGGCTACACCTTC. Translation: CSVDTAGGYGYTF.

The V gene is TRBV6-4, the J gene TRBJ1-5, with D hard to call. Trimming cost V 3 bases and J 7 bases, with 13 bases left between them. CDR3 size: 14 residues. Germline V lookup: CDR1 MRHNA, CDR2 SNTAGT. This CDR3 reads CASSEMIGGQPQHF. In DNA, the CDR3 is TGTGCCAGCAGTGAGATGATAGGCGGACAGCCCCAGCATTTT.

This clone came up once. V is TRBV28 and J is TRBJ2-7, with 9 bases identical to TRBD1. Per germline, CDR1 MDHEN and CDR2 SYDVKM. There are 14 residues in the CDR3. Losses at the gene ends were 8 bases for V and 0 bases for J; bases not matched to a gene: 5. CDR3 protein: CASARDRVSYEQYF. CDR3 DNA sequence: TGTGCCAGCGCGCGGGACAGGGTCTCCTACGAGCAGTACTTC. Drawing the rest from reference TRBV28 and TRBJ2-7, the complete variable domain is DVKVTQSSRYLVKRTGEKVFLECVQDMDHENMFWYRQDPGLGLRLIYFSYDVKMKEKGDIPEGYSVSREKKERFSLILESASTNQTSMYLCASARDRVSYEQYFGPGTRLTVT.

The rearrangement links TRBV4-1 to TRBJ2-2, with TRBD2 matching 10 bases. This CDR3 region has 17 residues. Looked up from germline, CDR1 is MGHRA and CDR2 is YSYEKL. Trimming removed 1 base from V and 1 base from J; junction bases left unmatched: 3. The CDR3 nucleotides are TGCGCCAGCAGCCAAGGAGGGACTAGCGTGAACACCGGGGAGCTGTTTTTT. This gives the protein CASSQGGTSVNTGELFF.

The CDR3 protein is CASSQQEYYGYTF. The DNA of the CDR3 is TGTGCCAGCAGTCAACAGGAATACTATGGCTACACCTTC. The chain couples TRBV28 to TRBJ1-2; TRBD1 might be the D (5 bases). The CDR3 consists of 13 residues. CDR1 and CDR2 from the germline V gene are MDHEN and SYDVKM. Trimming stripped 5 bases from V and 3 bases from J, with 10 bases between.

This clone is classed as medium-sized (0.01 to 0.1%). The DNA of the CDR3 is TGCAGCGTTGAAATCCAGGGCTCCTACGAGCAGTACTTC. Its translation is CSVEIQGSYEQYF. The J gene is TRBJ2-7, the V gene TRBV29-1, with D perhaps TRBD1 (5 bases). The length of the CDR3 is 13 residues. The V gene lost 2 bases and the J gene lost 0 bases, with 8 bases spanning the gap. Per the germline V gene, CDR1 is SQVTM and CDR2 is ANQGSEA.

The chain employs TRBV28 and TRBJ2-6; possible D gene TRBD1, 6 bases. The CDR3 sequence is 15 residues long. From germline, CDR1 is MDHEN and CDR2 SYDVKM. The V gene lost 6 bases and the J gene lost 1 base, with 10 bases spanning the gap. The CDR3 here is CASRSQGSGANVLTF. The CDR3 DNA reads TGTGCCAGCAGATCTCAGGGGTCTGGGGCCAACGTCCTGACTTTC.

The chain is built from TRBV7-6 and TRBJ1-5, with TRBD1 matching over 7 bases. This CDR3 region has 16 residues. Germline V lookup: CDR1 SGHVS, CDR2 FNYEAQ. Trimming removed 1 base from V and 1 base from J; junction bases left unmatched: 4. The CDR3 DNA reads TGTGCCAGCAGCTTAGAGACAGGGCGGAGCAATCAGCCCCAGCATTTT. Translating it yields CASSLETGRSNQPQHF.